This T cell receptor (beta chain) was obtained from a study of T cell changes during pregnancy in multiple sclerosis. Germline V lookup: CDR1 KGHSH, CDR2 LQKENI. The CDR3 loop spans 14 amino acids. Trimming left V 4 bases short and J 4 bases short, with 8 bases between. This clone was picked up one time. Repertoires were generated with immunoSEQ multiplex PCR, while TCRdb's copy carries only in-frame clones and drops some. The profile shows 91,000 or so clones, over 80% of them singletons. The sequences come from peripheral blood, collected after pregnancy. This clonotype originated in a female donor with multiple sclerosis, enrolled in a pregnancy study. This chain connects TRBV18 to TRBJ2-6; D possibly corresponds to TRBD2 (6 bases). The CDR3 region has the DNA TGTGCCAGCTCACGGGAGGCGGGGGCCAACGTCCTGACTTTC. Its protein product is CASSREAGANVLTF.